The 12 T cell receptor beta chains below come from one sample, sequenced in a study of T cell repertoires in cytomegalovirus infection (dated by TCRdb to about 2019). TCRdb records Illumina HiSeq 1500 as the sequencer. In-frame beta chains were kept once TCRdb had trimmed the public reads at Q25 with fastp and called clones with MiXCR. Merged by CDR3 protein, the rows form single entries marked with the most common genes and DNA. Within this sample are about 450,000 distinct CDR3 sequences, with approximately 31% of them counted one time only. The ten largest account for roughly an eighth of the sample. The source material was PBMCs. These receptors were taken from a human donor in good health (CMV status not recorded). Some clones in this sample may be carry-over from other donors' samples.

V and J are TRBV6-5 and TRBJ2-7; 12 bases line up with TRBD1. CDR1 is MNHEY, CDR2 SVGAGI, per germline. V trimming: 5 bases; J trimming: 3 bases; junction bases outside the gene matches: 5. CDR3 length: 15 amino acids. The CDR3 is CASSKGTGGGYEQYF. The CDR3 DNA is TGTGCCAGCAGTAAAGGGACAGGGGGCGGCTACGAGCAGTACTTC.

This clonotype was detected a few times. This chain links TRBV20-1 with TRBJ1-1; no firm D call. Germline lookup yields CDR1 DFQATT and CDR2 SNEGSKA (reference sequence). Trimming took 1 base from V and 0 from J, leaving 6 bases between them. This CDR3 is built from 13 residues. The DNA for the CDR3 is TGCAGTGCTAGAGCCAGAGTGAACACTGAAGCTTTCTTT. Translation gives CSARARVNTEAFF.

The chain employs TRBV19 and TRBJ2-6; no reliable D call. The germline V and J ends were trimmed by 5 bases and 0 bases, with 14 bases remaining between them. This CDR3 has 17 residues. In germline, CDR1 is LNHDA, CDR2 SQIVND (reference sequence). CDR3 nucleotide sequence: TGTGCCAGTAGTGTCCACCCATTGAGCTCTGGGGCCAACGTCCTGACTTTC. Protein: CASSVHPLSSGANVLTF.

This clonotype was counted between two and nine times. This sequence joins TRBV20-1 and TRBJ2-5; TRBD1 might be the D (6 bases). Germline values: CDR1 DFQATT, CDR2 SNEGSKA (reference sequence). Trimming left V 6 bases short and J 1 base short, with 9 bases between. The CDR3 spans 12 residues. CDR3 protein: CSAGTSQETQYF. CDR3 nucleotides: TGCAGTGCCGGGACAAGCCAAGAGACCCAGTACTTC.

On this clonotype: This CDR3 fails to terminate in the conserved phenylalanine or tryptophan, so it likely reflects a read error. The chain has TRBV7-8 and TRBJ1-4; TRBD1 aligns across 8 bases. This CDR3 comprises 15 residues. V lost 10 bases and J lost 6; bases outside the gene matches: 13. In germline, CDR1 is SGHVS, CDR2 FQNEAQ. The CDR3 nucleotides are TGTGCCACCAGTAATGGTGGGACAGGATATGAAAAACTGTTTTCG. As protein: CATSNGGTGYEKLFS.

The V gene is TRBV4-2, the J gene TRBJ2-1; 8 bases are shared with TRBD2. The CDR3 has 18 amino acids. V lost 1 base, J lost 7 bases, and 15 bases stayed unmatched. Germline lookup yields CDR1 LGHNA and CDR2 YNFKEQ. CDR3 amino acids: CASSQASPGLGAGNEQFF. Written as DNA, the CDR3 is TGTGCCAGCAGCCAAGCTTCGCCGGGACTAGGGGCGGGAAATGAGCAGTTCTTC.

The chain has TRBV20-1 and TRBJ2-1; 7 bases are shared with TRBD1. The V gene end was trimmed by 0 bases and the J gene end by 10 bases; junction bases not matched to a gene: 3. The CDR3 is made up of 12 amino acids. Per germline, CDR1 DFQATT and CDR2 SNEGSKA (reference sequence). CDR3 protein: CSAREGQTEQFF. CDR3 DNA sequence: TGCAGTGCTAGAGAGGGACAGACGGAGCAGTTCTTC.

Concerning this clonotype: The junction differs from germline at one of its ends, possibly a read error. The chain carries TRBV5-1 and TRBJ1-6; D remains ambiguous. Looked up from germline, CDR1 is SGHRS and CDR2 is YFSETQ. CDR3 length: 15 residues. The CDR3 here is CASRQRTEQDSPLQF. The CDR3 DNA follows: TGCGCCAGCAGGCAACGAACAGAGCAAGATTCACCCCTCCAATTT.

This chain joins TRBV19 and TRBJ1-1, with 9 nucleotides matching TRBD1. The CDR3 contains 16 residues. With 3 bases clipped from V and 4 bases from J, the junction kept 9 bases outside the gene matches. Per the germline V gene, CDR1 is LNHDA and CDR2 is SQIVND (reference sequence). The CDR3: CASSMLSGGQGTEAFF. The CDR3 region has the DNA TGTGCCAGTAGTATGTTGTCAGGGGGACAGGGCACTGAAGCTTTCTTT.

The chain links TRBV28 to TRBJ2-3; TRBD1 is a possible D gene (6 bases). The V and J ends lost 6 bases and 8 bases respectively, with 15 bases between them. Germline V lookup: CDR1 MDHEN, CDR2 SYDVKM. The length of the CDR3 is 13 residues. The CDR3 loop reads CASSRTASRTQYF. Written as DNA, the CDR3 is TGTGCCAGCAGCCGGACAGCCAGTCGTACGCAGTATTTT.

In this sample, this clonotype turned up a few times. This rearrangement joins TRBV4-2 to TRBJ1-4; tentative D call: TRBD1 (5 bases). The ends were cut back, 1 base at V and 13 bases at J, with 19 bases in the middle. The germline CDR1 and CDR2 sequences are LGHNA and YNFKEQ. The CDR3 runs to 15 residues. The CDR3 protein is CASSQATGPGRGLFF. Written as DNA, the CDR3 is TGTGCCAGCAGCCAAGCTACGGGGCCAGGGCGTGGACTGTTTTTT.

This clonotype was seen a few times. CDR3 sequence reads: CAISESSNEKLFF. The CDR3 DNA follows: TGTGCCATCAGTGAAAGTAGTAATGAAAAACTGTTTTTT. The chain recombines TRBV10-3 with TRBJ1-4; D ambiguous. V lost 3 bases to trimming and J lost 4 bases, with 6 bases between them. The CDR3 contains 13 residues. Germline-derived CDR1 and CDR2 are ENHRY and SYGVKD.